This T cell receptor beta chain was identified in a study of T cell clusters in autoimmune cytopenias. Study-wide context: A median of around 50,000 TRB reads per sample yielded a median around 2,400 distinct clonotypes.

This clonotype shows up as medium-sized (0.01 to 0.1%) by frequency. What it binds is not known. Germline V lookup: CDR1 GTSNPN, CDR2 SVGIG (reference sequence). The CDR3 extends over 16 amino acids. Notes on the study in general: TRB repertoire shifts in secondary cytopenia and chronic lymphocytic leukemia mostly reflected lymphoma, not autoimmunity.

One tube held mixed TRB-A and TRB-B primer pools for touch-down PCR. After re-calling the multiplex PCR reads, TCRdb lists one entry per CDR3 protein, DNA absent. This sample lists some 8,100 distinct CDR3 sequences; its ten largest clones have about 21%. TRB amplification used 200 to 250 ng of peripheral blood genomic DNA. This TCR was recovered from a human donor with an autoimmune cytopenia or autoimmune hepatitis (not recorded which). The sequenced sample consisted of peripheral blood. The chain has TRBV30 and TRBJ1-6; checking the TCRdb D call of TRBD1 is not possible without DNA. The CDR3: CAWSETASSYNSPLHF.